The clone carrying this T cell receptor beta chain was observed a few times. Its antigen is still unknown. TCRdb passed the 5' RACE reads through MiXCR, listing each CDR3 protein once. The sample carries about 220,000 distinct CDR3 sequences, roughly 6.6% recorded once. This sample stems from a study of CD8 T cells in ankylosing spondylitis. Findings and caveats of the study: Reportedly, disease-linked clones are significantly enriched in ankylosing spondylitis patients' matched synovial fluid. What appeared characteristic of ankylosing spondylitis blood was a TCR beta motif of eight highly homologous variants.

V was shortened by 4 bases and J by 7 bases, with 12 bases between the two germline ends. The V gene's germline CDR1 is SGHDT and CDR2 YYEEEE. CDR3 length: 13 residues. The material sequenced was blood, either unsorted or a sorted T cell fraction (not recorded which). The chain combines TRBV5-6 with TRBJ1-5, with D possibly being TRBD1 (6 bases). The origin of this receptor is a male donor with ankylosing spondylitis. In DNA form, the CDR3 reads TGTGCCAGCAGCGCGGGGGCGCGGCAGCCCCAGCATTTT. Translating it yields CASSAGARQPQHF.